This is a list of T cell receptor beta chains from one sample in a study of T cell changes during pregnancy in multiple sclerosis. Profiled with immunoSEQ multiplex PCR; TCRdb holds only in-frame clones, not every one. The sample lists about 36,000 clones; about 88% were seen once. The source was CD8+ T cells from peripheral blood mononuclear cells, collected in the third trimester of pregnancy. These receptor sequences come from a female donor with multiple sclerosis, enrolled in a pregnancy study. CDR3s include the opening cysteine and the closing phenylalanine or tryptophan. The D gene is left open where the match is weak. Clone size is given for some rows only: seen once, a few or many times, or a class if the clone is expanded.

length	size	V	J	D	CDR3	DNA
14	once	TRBV7-8	TRBJ2-7	-	CASNPGSGPYEQYF	TGTGCCAGCAACCCCGGGAGTGGGCCTTACGAGCAGTACTTC
15	-	TRBV7-2	TRBJ1-6	-	CASSLAQDSFSPLHF	TGTGCCAGCAGCTTAGCCCAGGACAGCTTTTCACCCCTCCACTTT
16	-	TRBV4-3	TRBJ1-2	-	CASSQEHPGNSYGYTF	TGCGCCAGCAGCCAAGAACATCCAGGGAATTCCTATGGCTACACCTTC
14	-	TRBV5-4	TRBJ2-2	-	CASSGDSVTGELFF	TGTGCCAGCAGCGGAGACAGCGTCACCGGGGAGCTGTTTTTT
14	-	TRBV19	TRBJ2-5	-	CASSPGDSQETQYF	TGTGCCAGTAGTCCCGGGGACTCACAAGAGACCCAGTACTTC
16	-	TRBV5-5	TRBJ2-1	TRBD1	CASSGTGGSEYNEQFF	TGTGCCAGCAGCGGCACAGGGGGCTCGGAGTACAATGAGCAGTTCTTC
15	-	TRBV7-7	TRBJ1-1	-	CASSPGVGFSTEAFF	TGTGCCAGCAGCCCGGGGGTTGGATTTTCTACTGAAGCTTTCTTT
18	-	TRBV27	TRBJ1-1	TRBD1	CASSFEDTGACENTEAFF	TGTGCCAGCAGTTTCGAGGATACAGGGGCGTGCGAGAACACTGAAGCTTTCTTT
19	-	TRBV13	TRBJ2-3	TRBD2	CASSLGSAGDLWSTDTQYF	TGTGCCAGCAGCTTAGGATCAGCGGGGGACCTCTGGAGCACAGATACGCAGTATTTT
17	-	TRBV7-4	TRBJ1-5	-	CASSSSGPGENYQPQHF	TGTGCCAGCAGCTCATCGGGGCCGGGGGAAAATTATCAGCCCCAGCATTTT
18	-	TRBV9	TRBJ2-3	TRBD2	CASSVEIDSGGRTDTQYF	TGTGCCAGCAGCGTAGAGATTGATAGCGGGGGTAGGACAGATACGCAGTATTTT
13	-	TRBV6-5	TRBJ2-7	-	CASSYSLFGEQYF	TGTGCCAGCAGTTACTCGTTATTCGGCGAGCAGTACTTC
13	-	TRBV5-6	TRBJ1-1	-	CASRTSGNTEAFF	TGTGCCAGCAGGACTAGCGGAAACACTGAAGCTTTCTTT
12	-	TRBV6-1	TRBJ2-7	-	CASGDSRYEQYF	TGTGCCAGCGGGGACTCCCGTTACGAGCAGTACTTC
17	once	TRBV5-1	TRBJ2-3	-	CASSPRLGGSGTDTQYF	TGCGCCAGCAGCCCCAGACTAGGAGGGTCTGGCACAGATACGCAGTATTTT
16	-	TRBV6-4	TRBJ2-6	TRBD2	CASSEGGSSGANVLTF	TGTGCCAGCAGTGAAGGCGGGAGCTCTGGGGCCAACGTCCTGACTTTC
16	-	TRBV2	TRBJ1-1	TRBD1	CASPVVSGQIHTEAFF	TGTGCCAGCCCGGTGGTATCGGGACAGATACACACTGAAGCTTTCTTT
14	medium-sized	TRBV19	TRBJ1-5	-	CASRLGGAVQPQHF	TGTGCCAGTAGATTGGGGGGGGCAGTGCAGCCCCAGCATTTT
15	-	TRBV2	TRBJ2-7	-	CASRYSKDSRYEQYF	TGTGCCAGCAGGTATTCCAAGGACAGCCGTTACGAGCAGTACTTC
15	medium-sized	TRBV6-6	TRBJ1-5	-	CASSSPVRSNQPQHF	TGTGCCAGCAGTTCCCCTGTGCGGAGCAATCAGCCCCAGCATTTT
13	-	TRBV25-1	TRBJ2-5	TRBD1	CASKKGATVTQYF	TGTGCCAGCAAGAAGGGGGCGACGGTGACCCAGTACTTC
16	-	TRBV9	TRBJ2-7	TRBD1	CASSARSGGSDYEQYF	TGTGCCAGCAGCGCCCGATCAGGGGGATCGGACTACGAGCAGTACTTC
15	-	TRBV9	TRBJ1-1	-	CASSVVLRGGTEAFF	TGTGCCAGCAGCGTCGTGTTGCGGGGGGGCACTGAAGCTTTCTTT
17	once	TRBV7-9	TRBJ1-6	-	CASSSGGVTGRGSPLHF	TGTGCCAGCAGCTCGGGGGGGGTGACAGGTCGAGGTTCACCCCTCCACTTT
16	-	TRBV27	TRBJ2-6	-	CASSTLRSSGANVLTF	TGTGCCAGCAGTACCCTGCGTAGCTCTGGGGCCAACGTCCTGACTTTC
17	-	TRBV7-6	TRBJ1-1	TRBD1	CASSFTGASLGDTEAFF	TGTGCCAGCAGCTTCACAGGGGCGAGTCTAGGGGACACTGAAGCTTTCTTT
15	-	TRBV25-1	TRBJ2-4	-	CASSGYTEGLDIQYF	TGTGCCAGCAGTGGGTATACGGAGGGGCTAGACATTCAGTACTTC
14	-	TRBV7-9	TRBJ1-1	-	CASSAITGIPEAFF	TGTGCCAGCAGCGCAATTACAGGGATCCCTGAAGCTTTCTTT
16	-	TRBV27	TRBJ1-5	TRBD1	CASSLPITGGGQPQHF	TGTGCCAGCAGTTTGCCAATCACAGGGGGGGGTCAGCCCCAGCATTTT
14	-	TRBV5-6	TRBJ1-1	-	CASSEGGADTEAFF	TGTGCCAGCAGCGAGGGGGGGGCGGACACTGAAGCTTTCTTT
13	-	TRBV7-3	TRBJ2-1	TRBD2	CASSLLAGDEQFF	TGTGCCAGCAGCCTCCTAGCGGGGGATGAGCAGTTCTTC
15	once	TRBV11-2	TRBJ1-3	-	CASSLGQASGNTIYF	TGTGCCAGCAGCTTAGGTCAGGCTTCTGGAAACACCATATATTTT
19	-	TRBV12-5	TRBJ1-5	TRBD1	CASGFLLRDREIVGQPQHF	TGTGCTAGTGGTTTCCTACTCCGGGACAGGGAAATTGTGGGCCAGCCCCAGCATTTT
12	-	TRBV14	TRBJ1-2	-	CASRQGYYGYTF	TGTGCCAGCAGACAGGGATACTATGGCTACACCTTC
15	-	TRBV15	TRBJ2-1	TRBD2	CATSSERGSYNEQFF	TGTGCCACCAGCAGCGAGCGGGGCTCCTACAATGAGCAGTTCTTC
15	-	TRBV19	TRBJ2-7	-	CASSIGQTGSYEQYF	TGTGCCAGTAGTATTGGCCAGACAGGCTCCTACGAGCAGTACTTC
17	-	TRBV9	TRBJ2-1	-	CASSGLRAGSSYNEQFF	TGTGCCAGCAGCGGTCTTAGAGCGGGTAGCTCCTACAATGAGCAGTTCTTC
17	many	TRBV4-2	TRBJ2-5	TRBD2	CASSQDGALAGQETQYF	TGTGCCAGCAGCCAAGATGGGGCACTAGCGGGGCAAGAGACCCAGTACTTC
16	once	TRBV27	TRBJ2-1	TRBD1	CASGHRADRVYNEQFF	TGTGCCAGCGGCCACCGAGCGGACAGGGTCTACAATGAGCAGTTCTTC
15	-	TRBV19	TRBJ2-1	TRBD1	CASSTRQGSDNEQFF	TGTGCCAGTAGTACCCGACAGGGATCGGACAATGAGCAGTTCTTC
16	-	TRBV11-3	TRBJ2-1	TRBD1	CASSSSSRDSDNEQFF	TGTGCCAGCAGCTCATCAAGCCGGGACAGTGACAATGAGCAGTTCTTC
15	-	TRBV7-9	TRBJ2-7	-	CASSFTTDRDYEQYF	TGTGCCAGCAGCTTTACGACTGACCGGGACTACGAGCAGTACTTC
15	-	TRBV11-2	TRBJ2-3	TRBD1	CASSLVTGWGDTQYF	TGTGCCAGCAGCTTAGTGACAGGGTGGGGAGATACGCAGTATTTT
15	-	TRBV7-8	TRBJ1-5	TRBD1	CASTMKGGYNQPQHF	TGTGCCAGCACCATGAAAGGGGGCTACAATCAGCCCCAGCATTTT
12	-	TRBV6-1	TRBJ2-7	-	CASSGLHYEQYF	TGTGCCAGCAGTGGACTGCACTACGAGCAGTACTTC
15	-	TRBV11-2	TRBJ1-1	-	CASSSARGPNTEAFF	TGTGCCAGCAGCTCAGCACGCGGTCCGAACACTGAAGCTTTCTTT
14	once	TRBV4-2	TRBJ2-7	-	CASSQVDSPYEQYF	TGTGCCAGCAGCCAAGTGGACAGCCCCTACGAGCAGTACTTC
17	-	TRBV5-1	TRBJ2-1	TRBD2	CASSVGLAGLIYNEQFF	TGCGCCAGCAGCGTGGGACTAGCGGGGCTCATCTACAATGAGCAGTTCTTC